Reported below is one T cell receptor beta chain. Its specificity is not known. Time point meaning: blood 4 weeks post-SBRT, at nephrectomy. Indicated treatment: 15 Gy SBRT to primary tumor, nephrectomy 4 weeks later. Nephrectomy followed 15 Gy stereotactic body radiation by 4 weeks. Blood was sampled at baseline, 2 weeks and 4 weeks after SBRT. Clear cell pathology was present in this patient's renal cell carcinoma. These data belong to a study of radiation and T cells in renal cell carcinoma. Study findings and constraints: From baseline, blood top tumor clonotypes peaked at 2 weeks post-radiation.

V lost 6 bases to trimming and J lost 0 bases, with 13 bases between them. CDR1 MNHNY and CDR2 SVGAGI come from the germline V gene (reference sequence). This CDR3 has 15 residues. Profiled with immunoSEQ multiplex PCR; TCRdb holds only in-frame clones, not every one. The sample comprises 130,000 to 150,000 clones, roughly 90% of which are singletons, and under 20% rests with the top ten. The source is a woman aged 45-65 years with renal cell carcinoma. This rearrangement joins TRBV6-6 to TRBJ2-3; D is undetermined. The sample in question was blood, obtained from a patient whose treatment included radiotherapy and nephrectomy. CDR3 amino acids: CASSYSGGSTDTQYF. In DNA, the CDR3 is TGTGCCAGCAGCTATTCTGGCGGAAGCACAGATACGCAGTATTTT.